This TCR beta chain is drawn from a study of control samples from healthy donors and cancer patients. V was trimmed by 6 bases and J by 5 bases, leaving 10 bases between them. This CDR3 has 13 amino acids. CDR1 is ENHRY, CDR2 SYGVKD, per germline. Data came from immunoSEQ multiplex PCR; TCRdb stores just in-frame clones and leaves some out. The top ten clones hold about 13% of a sample with roughly 100,000 clones, roughly 85% of them seen once. The receptor was isolated from a woman aged 45-60 years in good health. The J gene is TRBJ1-4, the V gene TRBV10-3, with D perhaps matching TRBD1 (5 bases). What was sequenced was blood. CDR3 nucleotides: TGTGCCATCAGCTTCGACAGAAATGAAAAACTGTTTTTT. Residues: CAISFDRNEKLFF.